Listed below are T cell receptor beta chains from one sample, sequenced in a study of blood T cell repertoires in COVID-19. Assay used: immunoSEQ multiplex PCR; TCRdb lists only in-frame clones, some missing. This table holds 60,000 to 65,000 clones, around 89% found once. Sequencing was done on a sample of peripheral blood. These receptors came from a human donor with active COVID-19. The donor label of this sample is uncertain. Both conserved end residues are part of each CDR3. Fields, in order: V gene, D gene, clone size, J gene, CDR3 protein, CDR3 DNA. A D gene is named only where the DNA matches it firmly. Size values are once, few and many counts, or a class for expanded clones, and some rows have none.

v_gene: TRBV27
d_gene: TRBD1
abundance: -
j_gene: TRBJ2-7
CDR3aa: CASNIRDREREQYF
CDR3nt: TGTGCCAGTAATATCCGGGACAGGGAACGCGAGCAGTACTTC

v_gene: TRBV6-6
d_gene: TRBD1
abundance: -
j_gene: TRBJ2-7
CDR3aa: CASGTGGDEQYF
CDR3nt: TGTGCCAGCGGGACAGGGGGCGACGAGCAGTACTTC

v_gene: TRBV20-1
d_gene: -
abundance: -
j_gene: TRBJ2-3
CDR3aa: CSASYRRGLGGADTQYF
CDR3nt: TGCAGTGCTAGTTATCGGCGGGGATTAGGTGGGGCAGATACGCAGTATTTT

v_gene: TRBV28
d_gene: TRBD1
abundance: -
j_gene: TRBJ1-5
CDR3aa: CASFPDRVYSNQPQHF
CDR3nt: TGTGCCAGCTTTCCCGACAGGGTGTATAGCAATCAGCCCCAGCATTTT

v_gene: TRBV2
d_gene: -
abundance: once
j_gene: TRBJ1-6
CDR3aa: CASSSGANSPLHF
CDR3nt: TGTGCCAGCAGCTCAGGGGCTAATTCACCCCTCCACTTT

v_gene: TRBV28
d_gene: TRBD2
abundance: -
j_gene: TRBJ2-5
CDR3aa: CASSGLAGVPQETQYF
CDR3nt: TGTGCCAGCAGCGGACTAGCGGGAGTTCCCCAAGAGACCCAGTACTTC

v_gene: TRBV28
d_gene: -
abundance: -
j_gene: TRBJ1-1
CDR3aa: CASSIPREGTEAFF
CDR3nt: TGTGCCAGCAGTATTCCGCGGGAGGGCACTGAAGCTTTCTTT

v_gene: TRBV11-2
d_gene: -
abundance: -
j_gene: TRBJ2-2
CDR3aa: CASISQNRATGELFF
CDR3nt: TGTGCCAGCATTTCCCAGAACAGGGCCACCGGGGAGCTGTTTTTT

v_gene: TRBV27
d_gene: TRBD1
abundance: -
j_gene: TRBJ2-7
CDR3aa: CASSLRGQGAGFRPYEQYF
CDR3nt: TGTGCCAGCAGCTTAAGGGGACAGGGTGCGGGCTTTCGCCCCTACGAGCAGTACTTC

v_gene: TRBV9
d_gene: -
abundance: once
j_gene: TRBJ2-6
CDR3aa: CASSPPDTGGANVLTF
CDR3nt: TGTGCCAGCAGCCCCCCGGACACAGGCGGGGCCAACGTCCTGACTTTC

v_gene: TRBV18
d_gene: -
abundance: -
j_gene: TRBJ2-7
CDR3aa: CASSPSTGTDEQYF
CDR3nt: TGTGCCAGCTCACCAAGTACAGGGACGGACGAGCAGTACTTC

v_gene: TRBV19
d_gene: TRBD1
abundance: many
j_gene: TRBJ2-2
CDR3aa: CASSGTGVNGELFF
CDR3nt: TGTGCCAGTAGCGGGACAGGGGTCAACGGGGAGCTGTTTTTT

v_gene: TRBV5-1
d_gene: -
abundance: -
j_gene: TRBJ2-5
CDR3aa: CASRRRGPPETQYF
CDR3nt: TGCGCCAGCAGGAGGCGGGGGCCCCCGGAGACCCAGTACTTC

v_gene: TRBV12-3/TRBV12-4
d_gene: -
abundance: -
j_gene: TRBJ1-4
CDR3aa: CASSFPLEKLFF
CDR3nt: TGTGCCAGCAGCTTTCCTTTAGAAAAACTGTTTTTT

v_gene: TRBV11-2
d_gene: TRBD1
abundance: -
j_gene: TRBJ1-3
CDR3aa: CASSPYFGQAKDGNTIYF
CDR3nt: TGTGCCAGCAGCCCTTACTTCGGACAGGCCAAAGACGGAAACACCATATATTTT

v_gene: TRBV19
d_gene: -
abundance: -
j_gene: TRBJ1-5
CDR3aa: CASSILGTNQPQHF
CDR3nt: TGTGCCAGTAGTATATTAGGGACAAATCAGCCCCAGCATTTT

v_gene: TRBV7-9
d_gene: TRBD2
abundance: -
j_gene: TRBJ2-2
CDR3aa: CASSFSSGSSGELFF
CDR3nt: TGTGCCAGCAGCTTTAGCAGCGGGAGTTCCGGGGAGCTGTTTTTT

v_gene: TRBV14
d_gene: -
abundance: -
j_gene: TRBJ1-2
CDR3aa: CASSQQGFGYTF
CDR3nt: TGTGCCAGCAGCCAACAGGGGTTTGGCTACACCTTC

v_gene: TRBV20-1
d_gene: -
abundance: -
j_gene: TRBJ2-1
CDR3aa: CSASSIGGSYNEQFF
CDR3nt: TGCAGTGCTAGTTCAATAGGGGGCTCCTACAATGAGCAGTTCTTC

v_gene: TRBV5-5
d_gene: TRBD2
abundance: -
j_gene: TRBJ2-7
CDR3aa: CASSFRRGETYEQYF
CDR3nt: TGTGCCAGCAGCTTCCGGCGGGGGGAAACCTACGAGCAGTACTTC

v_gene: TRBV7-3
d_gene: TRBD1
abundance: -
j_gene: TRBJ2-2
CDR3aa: CASSSQGANAGELFF
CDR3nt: TGTGCCAGCAGCTCACAGGGGGCAAATGCCGGGGAGCTGTTTTTT

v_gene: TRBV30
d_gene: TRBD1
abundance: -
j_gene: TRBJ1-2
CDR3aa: CAWIGDRGYGYTF
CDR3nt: TGTGCCTGGATAGGGGACAGGGGTTATGGCTACACCTTC

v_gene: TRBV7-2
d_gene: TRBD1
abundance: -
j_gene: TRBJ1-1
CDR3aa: CASSFTGTGPVEAFF
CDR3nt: TGTGCCAGCAGCTTCACCGGGACAGGCCCAGTTGAAGCTTTCTTT

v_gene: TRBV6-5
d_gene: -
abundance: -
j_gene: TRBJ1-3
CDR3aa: CASSYSPGNTIYF
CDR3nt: TGTGCCAGCAGTTATTCTCCCGGAAACACCATATATTTT

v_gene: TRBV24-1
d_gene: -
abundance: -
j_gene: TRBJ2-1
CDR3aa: CATSDMGAGLNEQFF
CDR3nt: TGTGCCACCAGTGATATGGGGGCAGGGTTGAATGAGCAGTTCTTC

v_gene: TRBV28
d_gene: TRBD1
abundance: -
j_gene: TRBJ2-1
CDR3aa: CASSPWTGLGTSYNEQFF
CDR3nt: TGTGCCAGCAGTCCCTGGACAGGTCTTGGGACCTCCTACAATGAGCAGTTCTTC

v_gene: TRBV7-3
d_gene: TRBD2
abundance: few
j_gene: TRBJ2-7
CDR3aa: CASSAGLGSSYEQYF
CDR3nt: TGTGCCAGCAGCGCGGGACTAGGGAGCTCCTACGAGCAGTACTTC

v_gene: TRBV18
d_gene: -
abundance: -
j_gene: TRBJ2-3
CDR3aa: CASSRDTSNTQYF
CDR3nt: TGTGCCAGCTCTCGGGACACCTCCAATACGCAGTATTTT

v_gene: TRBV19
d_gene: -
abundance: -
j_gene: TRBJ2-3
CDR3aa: CASSIREGGPADTQYF
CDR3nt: TGTGCCAGTAGTATAAGGGAGGGGGGGCCCGCAGATACGCAGTATTTT

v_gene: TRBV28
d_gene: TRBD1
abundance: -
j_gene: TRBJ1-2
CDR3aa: CASQDRDGYTF
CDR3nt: TGTGCCAGCCAAGACAGGGACGGCTACACCTTC

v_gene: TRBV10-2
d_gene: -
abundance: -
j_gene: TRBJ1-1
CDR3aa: CASSDRVGTEAFF
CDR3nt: TGCGCCAGCAGTGACAGGGTGGGCACTGAAGCTTTCTTT

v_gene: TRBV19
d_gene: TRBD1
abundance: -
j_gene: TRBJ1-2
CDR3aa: CASSFAGTGGDYTF
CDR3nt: TGTGCCAGTAGTTTTGCCGGGACAGGGGGCGACTACACCTTC

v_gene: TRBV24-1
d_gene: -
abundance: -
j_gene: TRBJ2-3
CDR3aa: CATSVGGGDTDTQYF
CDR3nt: TGTGCCACCAGTGTAGGCGGGGGCGACACAGATACGCAGTATTTT

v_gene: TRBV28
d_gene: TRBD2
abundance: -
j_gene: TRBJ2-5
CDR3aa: CASSLLARTSPKTQYF
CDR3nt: TGTGCCAGCAGTTTATTGGCGAGGACTAGCCCTAAGACCCAGTACTTC

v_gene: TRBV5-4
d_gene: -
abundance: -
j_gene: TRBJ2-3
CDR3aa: CASGSGGTGWKSNTDTQYF
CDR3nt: TGTGCCAGCGGGTCGGGGGGGACAGGGTGGAAGTCTAACACAGATACGCAGTATTTT

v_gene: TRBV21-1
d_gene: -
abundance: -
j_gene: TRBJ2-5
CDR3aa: CASSKEKSGGAWETQYF
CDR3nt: TGTGCCAGCAGCAAAGAAAAGAGCGGGGGGGCCTGGGAGACCCAGTACTTC

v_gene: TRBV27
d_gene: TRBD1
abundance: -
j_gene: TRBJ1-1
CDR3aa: CASSTRQGRHFEAFF
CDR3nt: TGTGCCAGCAGCACAAGACAGGGCCGCCACTTTGAAGCTTTCTTT

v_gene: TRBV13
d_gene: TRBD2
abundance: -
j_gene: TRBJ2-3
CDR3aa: CASSWRLAGGRDTQYF
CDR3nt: TGTGCCAGCAGCTGGCGACTAGCGGGGGGCCGGGATACGCAGTATTTT

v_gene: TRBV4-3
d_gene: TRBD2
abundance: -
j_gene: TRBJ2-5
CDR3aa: CASSQRLAGGTQYF
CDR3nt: TGCGCCAGCAGCCAGAGGCTAGCGGGAGGGACCCAGTACTTC

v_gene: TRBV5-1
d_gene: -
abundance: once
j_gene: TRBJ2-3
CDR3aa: CASSLGVRSGGRDTQYF
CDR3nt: TGCGCCAGCAGCTTGGGGGTCAGAAGTGGAGGCAGGGATACGCAGTATTTT

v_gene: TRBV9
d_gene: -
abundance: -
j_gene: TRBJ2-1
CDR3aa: CASSVLANNEQFF
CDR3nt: TGTGCCAGCAGCGTCTTAGCGAATAATGAGCAGTTCTTC

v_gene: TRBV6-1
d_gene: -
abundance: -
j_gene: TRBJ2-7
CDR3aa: CASSERIHRPSSYEQYF
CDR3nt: TGTGCCAGCAGTGAAAGGATTCACAGACCCAGCTCCTACGAGCAGTACTTC

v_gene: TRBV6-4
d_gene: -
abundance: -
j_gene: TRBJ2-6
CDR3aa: CASSDSPLRSGANVLTF
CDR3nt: TGTGCCAGCAGTGACTCGCCTTTGCGCTCTGGGGCCAACGTCCTGACTTTC

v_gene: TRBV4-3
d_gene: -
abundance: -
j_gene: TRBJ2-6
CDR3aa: CASSPQNTGANVLTF
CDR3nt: TGCGCCAGCAGCCCCCAGAATACCGGGGCCAACGTCCTGACTTTC

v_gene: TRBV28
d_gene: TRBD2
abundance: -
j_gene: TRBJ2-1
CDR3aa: CASSFGTSGYNEQFF
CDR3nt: TGTGCCAGCAGTTTTGGGACTAGCGGGTACAATGAGCAGTTCTTC

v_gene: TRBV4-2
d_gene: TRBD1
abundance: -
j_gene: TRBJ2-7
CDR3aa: CASSQPSQGAREQYF
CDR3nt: TGTGCCAGCAGCCAACCCTCGCAGGGGGCTAGGGAGCAGTACTTC

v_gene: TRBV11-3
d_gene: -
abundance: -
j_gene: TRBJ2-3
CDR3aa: CASSLGSLTDTQYF
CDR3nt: TGTGCCAGCAGCTTAGGTTCCCTCACAGATACGCAGTATTTT

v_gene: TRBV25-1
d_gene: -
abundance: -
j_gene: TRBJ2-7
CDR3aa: CASSESVRANVQYF
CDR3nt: TGTGCCAGCAGTGAAAGTGTCAGGGCAAATGTGCAGTACTTC

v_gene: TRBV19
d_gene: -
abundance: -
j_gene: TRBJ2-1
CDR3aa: CASKGGSTSYNEQFF
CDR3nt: TGTGCCAGTAAGGGGGGGAGTACAAGCTACAATGAGCAGTTCTTC

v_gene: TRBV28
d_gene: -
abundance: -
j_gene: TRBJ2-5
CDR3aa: CASGAGRGETQYF
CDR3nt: TGTGCCAGCGGGGCAGGCAGGGGTGAGACCCAGTACTTC

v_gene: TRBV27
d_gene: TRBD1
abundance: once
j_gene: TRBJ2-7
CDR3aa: CASSTGVEQYF
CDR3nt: TGTGCCAGCAGCACAGGGGTTGAGCAGTACTTC

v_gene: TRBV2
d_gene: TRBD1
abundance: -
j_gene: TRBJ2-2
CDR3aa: CASRGQGGAGELFF
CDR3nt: TGTGCCAGCAGAGGACAGGGGGGTGCCGGGGAGCTGTTTTTT

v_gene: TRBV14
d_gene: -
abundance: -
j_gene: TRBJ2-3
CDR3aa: CASSRWTGGADTQYF
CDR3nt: TGTGCCAGCAGCCGCTGGACTGGGGGGGCGGATACGCAGTATTTT

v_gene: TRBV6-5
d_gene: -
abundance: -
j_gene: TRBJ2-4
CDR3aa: CAILAVIAKNIQYF
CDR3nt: TGTGCCATCTTAGCGGTAATAGCCAAAAACATTCAGTACTTC

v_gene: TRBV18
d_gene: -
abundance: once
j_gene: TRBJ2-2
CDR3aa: CASSPPMWQTGELFF
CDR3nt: TGTGCCAGCTCACCACCGATGTGGCAAACCGGGGAGCTGTTTTTT

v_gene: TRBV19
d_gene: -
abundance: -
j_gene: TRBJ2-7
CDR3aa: CATTGTRNEQYF
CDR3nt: TGTGCCACCACAGGAACCCGGAACGAGCAGTACTTC

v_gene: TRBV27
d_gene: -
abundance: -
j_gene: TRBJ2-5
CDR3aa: CASSSRGQGETQYF
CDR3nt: TGTGCCAGCAGTTCCCGAGGCCAGGGGGAGACCCAGTACTTC

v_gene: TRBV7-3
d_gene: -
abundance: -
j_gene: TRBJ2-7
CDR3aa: CASSLNLAGGEQYF
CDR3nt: TGTGCCAGCAGCTTAAATTTGGCCGGGGGCGAGCAGTACTTC

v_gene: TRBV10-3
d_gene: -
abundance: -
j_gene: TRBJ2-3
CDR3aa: CAISEEISTDTQYF
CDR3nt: TGTGCCATCAGTGAGGAGATTAGCACAGATACGCAGTATTTT

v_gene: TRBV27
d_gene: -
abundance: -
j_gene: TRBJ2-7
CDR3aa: CASSFQGSHEQYF
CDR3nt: TGTGCCAGCAGTTTCCAGGGAAGCCACGAGCAGTACTTC